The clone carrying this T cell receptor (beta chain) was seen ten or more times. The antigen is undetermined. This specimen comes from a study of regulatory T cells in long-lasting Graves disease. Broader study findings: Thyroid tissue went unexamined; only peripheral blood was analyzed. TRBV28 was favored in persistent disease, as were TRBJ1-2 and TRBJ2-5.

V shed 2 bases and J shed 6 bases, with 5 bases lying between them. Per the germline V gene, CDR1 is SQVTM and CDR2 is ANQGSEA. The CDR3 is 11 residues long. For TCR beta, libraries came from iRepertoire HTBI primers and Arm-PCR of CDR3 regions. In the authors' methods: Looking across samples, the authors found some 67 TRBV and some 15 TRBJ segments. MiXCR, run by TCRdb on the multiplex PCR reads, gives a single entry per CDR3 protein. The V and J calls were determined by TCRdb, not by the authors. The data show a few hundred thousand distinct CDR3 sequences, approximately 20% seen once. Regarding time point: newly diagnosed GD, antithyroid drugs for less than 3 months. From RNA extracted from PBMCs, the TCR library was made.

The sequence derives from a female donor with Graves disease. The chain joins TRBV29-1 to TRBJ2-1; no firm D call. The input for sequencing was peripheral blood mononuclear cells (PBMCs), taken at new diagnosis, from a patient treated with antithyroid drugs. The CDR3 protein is CSVERSNEQFF. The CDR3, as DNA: TGCAGCGTTGAACGAAGCAATGAGCAGTTCTTC.